The T cell receptor (beta chain) under discussion was sequenced for a study of T cell clonality in common variable immunodeficiency. This clone was picked up many times. Its antigen remains unidentified. The read halts 3 residues ahead of the CDR3 end, with the missing end drawn from the germline J gene. This CDR3 has 16 residues. Germline V gene sequence: CDR1 KGHSH, CDR2 LQKENI. The V and J ends lost 2 bases and 6 bases respectively, with 14 bases between them. Points from the study as a whole: Compared with controls, CVID subjects had fewer shared TCRbeta clones. T cell subpopulation sequencing would be needed to explain CVID clonality. CVID subjects had higher TCRbeta clonality than healthy controls, most marked in about a third.

TCRdb keeps only in-frame clones here, not all; method: immunoSEQ multiplex PCR. The record shows some 60,000 clones for this sample, with no singletons present. The chain employs TRBV18 and TRBJ1-6; a weak D match, TRBD1 (5 bases). Sequencing used peripheral blood mononuclear cells. The receptor was derived from a person aged 18-70 years in good health. CDR3 bases read: TGTGCCAGCTCACCAGGAGGGGTCCTTGGTAATTCACCC. Its translation: CASSPGGVLGNSP. The CDR3 as a whole reads CASSPGGVLGNSPLHF.